The rows below give T cell receptor beta chains drawn from one sample of a study of glioma-infiltrating T cells. TCRdb re-analysed the multiplex PCR reads in MiXCR, keeping a single row per CDR3 protein. The repertoire holds approximately 120,000 distinct CDR3 sequences, with roughly 25% as singletons. The sample consisted of glioma tissue, nonneoplastic brain tissue, or PBMCs (not recorded which). These receptors came from a human donor with low-grade glioma or glioblastoma, undergoing nonglioma brain surgery, or in good health (not recorded which). The CDR3 runs from the conserved cysteine through the conserved F or W. Fields, in order: D gene, V gene, clone size, J gene, CDR3 length, CDR3 protein, CDR3 DNA. The D gene is left open where the match is weak. Size is omitted from some rows. Given values are once, few, many or a class for expanded clones.

TRBD1	TRBV9	.	TRBJ2-1	15	CASSADNRGYNEQFF	TGTGCCAGCAGCGCCGATAACAGGGGCTACAATGAGCAGTTCTTC
TRBD1	TRBV7-2	.	TRBJ2-3	16	CASSLAPGGAADTQYF	TGTGCCAGCAGCTTAGCTCCAGGGGGCGCCGCAGATACGCAGTATTTT
TRBD2	TRBV10-3	many	TRBJ2-1	19	CAISEYGLAVTGAYNEQFF	TGTGCCATCAGTGAGTACGGACTAGCGGTGACGGGTGCCTACAATGAGCAGTTCTTC
.	TRBV7-2	many	TRBJ2-3	12	CASSLGTDTQYF	TGTGCCAGCAGCTTAGGCACAGATACGCAGTATTTT
.	TRBV6-1	many	TRBJ2-3	14	CASGTAGYTDTQYF	TGTGCCAGTGGGACGGCGGGTTACACAGATACGCAGTATTTT
.	TRBV12-3/TRBV12-4	few	TRBJ2-7	13	CASGLGGGYEQYF	TGTGCCAGCGGGTTGGGGGGAGGCTACGAGCAGTACTTC
.	TRBV25-1	many	TRBJ1-1	11	CASSEYLTAFF	TGTGCCAGCAGTGAATACCTTACCGCTTTCTTT
.	TRBV19	.	TRBJ1-4	15	CASSIRLVPDEKLFF	TGTGCCAGTAGTATACGGTTGGTTCCGGATGAAAAACTGTTTTTT
.	TRBV5-6	few	TRBJ2-5	14	CASSWGTLQETQYF	TGTGCCAGCAGCTGGGGGACACTCCAAGAGACCCAGTACTTC
.	TRBV20-1	many	TRBJ2-1	12	CSAPSTRNEQFF	TGCAGTGCTCCCTCAACGAGGAATGAGCAGTTCTTC
TRBD1	TRBV12-3/TRBV12-4	many	TRBJ2-3	16	CASSLSIQGAGDTQYF	TGTGCCAGCAGTCTATCGATACAGGGGGCAGGAGATACGCAGTATTTT
.	TRBV12-3/TRBV12-4	few	TRBJ2-1	12	CACSLIGYGQFF	TGTGCCTGCAGTTTAATAGGCTATGGGCAGTTCTTC
.	TRBV5-4	.	TRBJ2-5	14	CASSLASSQETQYF	TGTGCCAGCAGCTTGGCGTCATCACAAGAGACCCAGTACTTC
.	TRBV20-1	many	TRBJ2-7	15	CSASVGRPGPYEQYF	TGCAGTGCTAGTGTAGGACGGCCTGGACCCTACGAGCAGTACTTC
TRBD2	TRBV6-1	medium-sized	TRBJ2-7	17	CASSHPVGLAVSYEQYF	TGTGCCAGCAGTCATCCTGTCGGACTAGCGGTCTCCTACGAGCAGTACTTC
TRBD2	TRBV10-3	.	TRBJ2-5	15	CAIRQGLAVQETQYF	TGTGCCATCAGGCAGGGACTAGCGGTCCAAGAGACCCAGTACTTC